Sequencing of this T cell receptor (beta chain) was carried out in a study of blood T cell repertoires in COVID-19. About the research overall: Specimens from acute and convalescent COVID-19 originated in the United States, Italy and Spain. The cDNA or gDNA used as material had been derived from T cells, B-cell-depleted T cells, or PBMCs.

The CDR3 length is 14 residues. V lost 1 base to trimming and J lost 1 base, with 8 bases between them. CDR1 SGHNT and CDR2 YENEEA come from the germline V gene. Per the study methods: How many nucleated cells were present was estimated from reference gene primer amplification. Libraries were prepared by immunoSEQ multiplex PCR; TCRdb keeps only in-frame clonotypes and omits some of them. V and J calls and clone size are given by that table; D and trimming were obtained from the DNA. The repertoire has 20,000 to 30,000 clones, approximately 85% of them found once; the top ten carry over 25%. The clonotype comes from a human donor with active COVID-19. The donor label of this sample is uncertain. The source material was peripheral blood. The rearrangement uses TRBV11-3 and TRBJ2-7, with a tentative D call TRBD1 (5 bases). CDR3 protein: CASSLGGKSYEQYF. The CDR3 nucleotides read TGTGCCAGCAGCTTAGGGGGCAAATCCTACGAGCAGTACTTC.